These T cell receptor beta chains were read from a single sample in a study of regulatory T cells in long-lasting Graves disease. One entry per CDR3 protein results from TCRdb running MiXCR on the multiplex PCR reads. The sample lists 350,000 to 450,000 distinct CDR3 sequences; around 21% were seen once. Sequences were derived from peripheral blood mononuclear cells (PBMCs), sampled when the disease was refractory, from a patient treated with antithyroid drugs. The receptors shown here come from a female donor with Graves disease. The CDR3 runs from the conserved cysteine through the conserved F or W. A D gene is named only where the DNA matches it firmly. The size field is filled for only some rows; it gives once, few, many or a size class.

v_gene	j_gene	abundance	d_gene	CDR3nt	CDR3aa
TRBV27	TRBJ1-1	many	.	TGTGCCAGCAGTTTGGTGGGACACCTGAACACTGAAGCTTTCTTT	CASSLVGHLNTEAFF
TRBV12-3/TRBV12-4	TRBJ1-1	many	.	TGTGCCAGCGGCAGAGGGGTGAACACTGAAGCTTTCTTT	CASGRGVNTEAFF
TRBV6-2/TRBV6-3	TRBJ1-1	many	.	TGTGCCAGCAGGCGACTAATGAACACTGAAGCTTTCTTT	CASRRLMNTEAFF
TRBV15	TRBJ2-2	many	.	TGTGCCACCAGCAATAACCGGGACACCTACACCGGGGAGCTGTTTTTT	CATSNNRDTYTGELFF
TRBV10-3	TRBJ2-7	.	TRBD2	TGTGCCATCAGTCCGGGGGGTGAGCAGTACTTC	CAISPGGEQYF
TRBV28	TRBJ2-7	many	TRBD2	TGTGCCAGCAAAAAGGGAGGGGAGGACGAGCAGTACTTC	CASKKGGEDEQYF
TRBV3-1	TRBJ1-2	many	.	TGTGCCAGCAGCCAGGGCGGGGGCTATGGCTACACCTTC	CASSQGGGYGYTF
TRBV6-4	TRBJ2-2	many	.	TGTGCCAGCAGTAAGGGGAACACCGGGGAGCTGTTTTTT	CASSKGNTGELFF
TRBV7-3	TRBJ2-3	few	TRBD1	TGTGCCAGCAGCGCAACAGGGGCAGCAGATACGCAGTATTTT	CASSATGAADTQYF
TRBV3-1	TRBJ1-6	many	.	TGTGCCAGCAGCCAAGATGGAACCGGCACTGGCTCACCCCTCCACTTT	CASSQDGTGTGSPLHF
TRBV2	TRBJ1-6	many	.	TGTGCCAGGAGGGACCAATATAATTCACCCCTCCACTTT	CARRDQYNSPLHF
TRBV2	TRBJ1-1	many	.	TGTGCCAGCAGTCAATCCCTGGGCTTTGCCACTGAAGCTTTCTTT	CASSQSLGFATEAFF
TRBV5-1	TRBJ1-2	many	TRBD1	TGCGCCAGCAGCTTGAAGGAACAGGGGACTCCGGGCTATGGCTACACCTTC	CASSLKEQGTPGYGYTF
TRBV20-1	TRBJ1-5	.	.	TGCAGTGCTAGGGAGGGCGTTAATCCACCTAACAATCAGCCCCAGCATTTT	CSAREGVNPPNNQPQHF
TRBV7-9	TRBJ1-4	many	.	TGTGCCAGCAGCTTAAATGGGGGGCACTCAGAAAAACTGTTTTTT	CASSLNGGHSEKLFF
TRBV11-2	TRBJ2-6	many	TRBD1	TGTGCCAGTACGACAGGGCCTACCTCTGGGGCCAACGTCCTGACTTTC	CASTTGPTSGANVLTF
TRBV20-1	TRBJ2-7	few	.	TGCAGTGCTAGCGGGAGCGCTGAAGGAGGACGTTACGAGCAGTACTTC	CSASGSAEGGRYEQYF
TRBV27	TRBJ2-7	few	.	TGTGCCAGCAGTTCGCGTTACGGAGTCTACGAGCAGTACTTC	CASSSRYGVYEQYF
TRBV28	TRBJ1-1	many	.	TGTGCCAGCAGTTTTCCCCTCACGGGTGAAGCTTTCTTT	CASSFPLTGEAFF
TRBV7-9	TRBJ2-5	.	TRBD2	TGTGCCAGCAGCTTAGACGGGAGGGCCTTGGGTGAGACCCAGTACTTC	CASSLDGRALGETQYF
TRBV7-2	TRBJ2-5	few	TRBD2	TGTGCCAGCAGCCCGAGGGATTTTAGCGGGAGTCAGATCCAGTACTTC	CASSPRDFSGSQIQYF
TRBV19	TRBJ2-7	.	.	TGTGCCAGTAGTCCGTCCGGGGCGACCTACGAGCAGTACTTC	CASSPSGATYEQYF
TRBV3-1	TRBJ2-5	.	.	TGTGCCAGCAGCTACCGCAGGGCGCGGATCCAAGAGACCCAGTACTTC	CASSYRRARIQETQYF
TRBV29-1	TRBJ1-2	few	.	TGCAGCGTTATGCCAAGGGAGAATGGCTACACCTTC	CSVMPRENGYTF
TRBV4-1	TRBJ1-1	few	.	TGCGCCAGCAGCCAAGGACAGGAGCAGAACACTGAAGCTTTCTTT	CASSQGQEQNTEAFF
TRBV6-2/TRBV6-3	TRBJ2-7	.	.	TGTGCCAGCAGTTACTCTCCTAAAGGGTTCTACGAGCAGTACTTC	CASSYSPKGFYEQYF
TRBV13	TRBJ2-7	.	.	TGTGCCAGCAGCTTAGGTGGAGTTCAGCGCGAGCAGTACTTC	CASSLGGVQREQYF
TRBV10-3	TRBJ2-2	many	TRBD1	TGTGCCATCGGGACAGGGCAGAACACCGGGGAGCTGTTTTTT	CAIGTGQNTGELFF
TRBV10-3	TRBJ1-5	.	.	TGTGCCATCAGTACGGTGGGAATTAATCAGCCCCAGCATTTT	CAISTVGINQPQHF
TRBV5-1	TRBJ2-7	few	.	TGCGCCAGCAGCTTGGACTTCGCTAGCGCGAGCTCCTACGAGCAGTACTTC	CASSLDFASASSYEQYF
TRBV7-9	TRBJ2-2	few	.	TGTGCCAGCAGCTTAGAGGGGGCCGGGGAGCTGTTTTTT	CASSLEGAGELFF
TRBV6-1	TRBJ1-1	.	.	TGTGCCAGCAGCCCCGGGGTGGGGGCGGTCACTGAAGCTTTCTTT	CASSPGVGAVTEAFF
TRBV5-1	TRBJ1-2	many	.	TGCGCCAGCAGAGGGCCCAGGGGATCCAACTATGGCTACACCTTC	CASRGPRGSNYGYTF
TRBV7-2	TRBJ1-5	many	.	TGTGCCAGCAGCTTAGCGCGGACGGATAATCAGCCCCAGCATTTT	CASSLARTDNQPQHF
TRBV3-1	TRBJ1-1	few	.	TGTGCCAGCAGCCAAGTAGGGGGGGCCACTGAAGCTTTCTTT	CASSQVGGATEAFF
TRBV6-5	TRBJ2-7	.	.	TGTGCCAGCAGTTACACCGGGCCCCGTCTAAGCGAGCAGTACTTC	CASSYTGPRLSEQYF
TRBV28	TRBJ1-1	many	.	TGTGCCAGCAGTTTGCTGGACACTGAAGCTTTCTTT	CASSLLDTEAFF
TRBV7-2	TRBJ1-1	many	.	TGTGCCAGCAGGCGAAGGGACACTATGAACACTGAAGCTTTCTTT	CASRRRDTMNTEAFF
TRBV6-1	TRBJ2-7	few	.	TGTGCCAGCAGACCGGGAAGCTACGAGCAGTACTTC	CASRPGSYEQYF
TRBV7-9	TRBJ1-1	few	TRBD1	TGTGCCAGCAGCTTGCCAGGGGGTCACACTGAAGCTTTCTTT	CASSLPGGHTEAFF
TRBV20-1	TRBJ2-7	.	TRBD1	TGCAGTGCTAGAGAGCGGCAGGGGGCGAATCACGAGCAGTACTTC	CSARERQGANHEQYF
TRBV30	TRBJ2-2	few	.	TGTGCCTGGAGTGCCGGGTTTCACGGGGAGCTGTTTTTT	CAWSAGFHGELFF
TRBV30	TRBJ2-6	many	.	TGTGCCTGGAGTTCAGGCAGCCGGGCCAACGTCCTGACTTTC	CAWSSGSRANVLTF
TRBV2	TRBJ2-2	many	TRBD1	TGTGCCAGCAGTGTGGACAGGGGGAACACCGGGGAGCTGTTTTTT	CASSVDRGNTGELFF
TRBV18	TRBJ2-5	few	TRBD1	TGTGCCAGCTCACCAACCGTACAGGGGACGGAGACCCAGTACTTC	CASSPTVQGTETQYF
TRBV20-1	TRBJ2-2	.	.	TGCAGTGCTACAGGGGATCGGAACACCGGGGAGCTGTTTTTT	CSATGDRNTGELFF
TRBV7-9	TRBJ2-5	many	TRBD2	TGTGCCAGCAGCTTAGGGGGACTAGCGGGAGATCACGAGACCCAGTACTTC	CASSLGGLAGDHETQYF
TRBV7-2	TRBJ2-4	many	.	TGTGCCAGCAGCCTAAGAACGCAGGGAGCCAAAAACATTCAGTACTTC	CASSLRTQGAKNIQYF
TRBV9	TRBJ2-7	few	TRBD1	TGTGCCAGCACGAGGACAGGGAGCTCCTACGAGCAGTACTTC	CASTRTGSSYEQYF
TRBV12-3/TRBV12-4	TRBJ2-7	many	.	TGTGCCAGCAGCTTTACAGAGGGTTACGAGCAGTACTTC	CASSFTEGYEQYF
TRBV5-1	TRBJ2-5	.	.	TGCGCCAGCACCCTTAACCAAGAGACCCAGTACTTC	CASTLNQETQYF
TRBV7-9	TRBJ1-1	.	.	TGTGCCAGCAGCTTTAATCAGGGTTGGAACACTGAAGCTTTCTTT	CASSFNQGWNTEAFF
TRBV29-1	TRBJ2-3	.	.	TGCAGCGTTTCGTTGGCAGATACGCAGTATTTT	CSVSLADTQYF
TRBV27	TRBJ2-2	.	.	TGTGCCAGCAGTTTTTGGCAGGGGACCGGGGAGCTGTTTTTT	CASSFWQGTGELFF